The next 24 T cell receptor beta chains were all read from a single sample in a study of cytomegalovirus exposure and HLA in healthy donors (dated by TCRdb to the late 2010s). Libraries were prepared through the immunoSEQ multiplex PCR assay. For the multiplex PCR, a mixture combining 60 forward primers for TCR Vbeta segments and 13 reverse primers for TCR Jbeta segments was used. Held by TCRdb, this immuneACCESS table contains in-frame sequences only and omits some clones. Under half of the omission traces to an unresolved V gene where checked; the cause of the rest is unknown. The sample table holds 95,000 to 150,000 clones, of which 66% were seen once. The top ten clones comprise about 1.5% of the sample. Sequencing was done on a sample of PBMCs. The receptor source for this set is a man aged 18 to 29 in good health and CMV-seronegative.

The chain employs TRBV7-6 and TRBJ1-5, with TRBD1 identical over 7 bases. Per germline, CDR1 SGHVS and CDR2 FNYEAQ. This CDR3 spans 13 amino acids. The V segment lost 1 base and the J segment 9 bases; nucleotides outside the gene matches: 3. The CDR3 sequence: CASSLGQGGPQHF. DNA of the CDR3: TGTGCCAGCAGCTTAGGACAGGGAGGGCCCCAGCATTTT.

The rearrangement joins TRBV10-3 to TRBJ2-3; possible D gene TRBD2, 6 bases. This CDR3 contains 14 residues. Germline values: CDR1 ENHRY, CDR2 SYGVKD. The V end was cut by 8 bases, the J end by 1 base, with 13 bases between. CDR3 in amino acids: CAIDGGPRTDTQYF. The CDR3, as DNA: TGTGCCATCGACGGAGGGCCCCGCACAGATACGCAGTATTTT.

With respect to this clone: Its ends do not fully match the called genes, so a read error is possible. Other nucleotide sequences from this sample produce the same CDR3. V is TRBV11-2 and J is TRBJ1-4; D possibly corresponds to TRBD1 (5 bases). This CDR3 region has 15 residues. CDR1 is SGHAT and CDR2 is FQNNGV in the germline V gene. The CDR3 protein is CASSLDGRGNEKLFF. The CDR3 region has the DNA TGTGCCAGCAGCTTAGATGGCCGGGGGAATGAAAAACTGTTTTTC.

The CDR3 spells CASSLDAVSYEQYF. CDR3 sequence (DNA): TGTGCCAGCAGCTTAGATGCAGTTTCCTACGAGCAGTACTTC. V usage is TRBV11-3 and J usage is TRBJ2-7; D is ambiguous. The CDR3 contains 14 residues. Germline V gives CDR1 SGHNT, CDR2 YENEEA. V lost 0 bases and J lost 1, with 7 bases in between.

The rearrangement uses TRBV29-1 and TRBJ2-2; 7 nucleotides agree with TRBD2. Germline V gives CDR1 SQVTM, CDR2 ANQGSEA. V trimming: 4 bases; J trimming: 4 bases; junction bases outside the gene matches: 15. The CDR3 spans 17 residues. This CDR3 is CSVGGGRTRRGTGELFF. DNA of the CDR3: TGCAGCGTTGGAGGCGGGAGAACCCGCCGAGGCACCGGGGAGCTGTTTTTT.

V gene TRBV5-1 combines with J gene TRBJ1-1; D unresolved. Germline V gene sequence: CDR1 SGHRS, CDR2 YFSETQ. Trimming cost V 4 bases and J 1 base, with 8 bases left between them. This CDR3 contains 13 residues. Here the CDR3 reads CASSLQTNTEAFF. CDR3 sequence (DNA): TGCGCCAGCAGCCTACAGACGAACACTGAAGCTTTCTTT. The complete variable domain, with remaining parts taken from reference TRBV5-1 and TRBJ1-1, reads KAGVTQTPRYLIKTRGQQVTLSCSPISGHRSVSWYQQTPGQGLQFLFEYFSETQRNKGNFPGRFSGRQFSNSRSEMNVSTLELGDSALYLCASSLQTNTEAFFGQGTRLTVV.

The chain uses TRBV2 and TRBJ1-4, with a possible D match to TRBD1 (6 bases). There are 12 residues in the CDR3. Per the germline V gene, CDR1 is SNHLY and CDR2 is FYNNEI. V lost 7 bases and J 15 bases, leaving 18 bases between the germline ends. The CDR3 DNA sequence: TGTGCCAGCACCCCATGGGGGTCAGGGGTGTTTTTT. Protein sequence: CASTPWGSGVFF.

This chain links TRBV4-2 with TRBJ2-3, with D tentatively TRBD2 (6 bases). Germline assignment: CDR1 LGHNA and CDR2 YNFKEQ. The CDR3 consists of 18 residues. Trimming left V 0 bases short and J 0 bases short, with 16 bases between. Written as DNA, the CDR3 is TGTGCCAGCAGCCAAGAGGGATCAGCGGGTCCTAGCACAGATACGCAGTATTTT. Its protein is CASSQEGSAGPSTDTQYF.

The genes are TRBV6-1 and TRBJ2-5; D uncertain. The CDR3 has 13 residues. V dropped 4 bases and J dropped 1 base, with 7 bases sitting between them. Germline assignment: CDR1 MNHNS and CDR2 SASEGT. The CDR3 nucleotides read TGTGCCAGCAGTGCGACACTCCAAGAGACCCAGTACTTC. It is translated as CASSATLQETQYF.

V and J are TRBV6-1 and TRBJ2-4, with D perhaps matching TRBD2 (5 bases). The germline CDR1 and CDR2 sequences are MNHNS and SASEGT. V was pared by 2 bases and J by 2 bases, with 7 bases between. The CDR3 totals 14 residues. CDR3 sequence reads: CASSETGTKNIQYF. The CDR3 DNA reads TGTGCCAGCAGTGAAACCGGGACCAAAAACATTCAGTACTTC.

CDR3 in DNA: TGTGCCAGCAAGGGGTATACTCCGACCTACGAGCAGTACTTC. Its translation: CASKGYTPTYEQYF. The V and J genes are TRBV6-6 and TRBJ2-7; D might be TRBD1 (5 bases). The CDR3 spans 14 residues. Looked up from germline, CDR1 is MNHNY and CDR2 is SVGAGI (reference sequence). The ends were cut back, 7 bases at V and 2 bases at J, with 15 bases in the middle.

The rearrangement uses TRBV6-1 and TRBJ1-3; no firm D call. The germline V gene encodes CDR1 MNHNS and CDR2 SASEGT. CDR3 length: 15 amino acids. Trimming shortened V by 4 bases and J by 0 bases, and 10 bases separated the two germline ends. CDR3 sequence: CASSGRESSGNTIYF. The CDR3 DNA reads TGTGCCAGCAGTGGCCGGGAGAGCTCTGGAAACACCATATATTTT.

This sequence joins TRBV11-3 and TRBJ2-5; D perhaps matches TRBD1 (6 bases). CDR1 SGHNT and CDR2 YENEEA come from the germline V gene. Trimming pared 0 bases from V and 4 bases from J, leaving 18 bases between. CDR3 length: 17 residues. CDR3 in amino acids: CASSLDLGRGSLETQYF. The CDR3 bases are TGTGCCAGCAGCTTAGATCTCGGCAGGGGATCTCTAGAGACCCAGTACTTC.

Only a few counts were recorded for this clone. The chain has TRBV7-8 and TRBJ2-1; D possibly corresponds to TRBD1 (5 bases). The CDR3 length is 16 residues. The V gene's germline CDR1 is SGHVS and CDR2 FQNEAQ. V lost 8 bases to trimming and J lost 0 bases, with 17 bases between them. The chain's CDR3 is CASLPLRGDSYNEQFF. In DNA form, the CDR3 reads TGTGCCAGCCTTCCACTAAGGGGCGACTCCTACAATGAGCAGTTCTTC. The whole variable domain, remainder taken from reference TRBV7-8 and TRBJ2-1, is GAGVSQSPRYKVAKRGQDVALRCDPISGHVSLFWYQQALGQGPEFLTYFQNEAQLDKSGLPSDRFFAERPEGSVSTLKIQRTQQEDSAVYLCASLPLRGDSYNEQFFGPGTRLTVL.

V gene TRBV5-1 combines with J gene TRBJ2-7; perhaps TRBD1 as D (7 bases). This CDR3 is built from 12 residues. The V gene's germline CDR1 is SGHRS and CDR2 YFSETQ. The germline V and J ends were trimmed by 5 bases and 10 bases, with 16 bases remaining between them. Here the CDR3 DNA reads TGCGCCAGCAGAAGGGGGGACAGCCCCCAGTACTTC. It is translated as CASRRGDSPQYF. The full variable domain, its missing parts supplied by reference TRBV5-1 and TRBJ2-7, is KAGVTQTPRYLIKTRGQQVTLSCSPISGHRSVSWYQQTPGQGLQFLFEYFSETQRNKGNFPGRFSGRQFSNSRSEMNVSTLELGDSALYLCASRRGDSPQYFGPGTRLTVT.

The chain couples TRBV5-1 to TRBJ2-4; 7 bases are a match to TRBD2. Per the germline V gene, CDR1 is SGHRS and CDR2 is YFSETQ. CDR3 size: 14 residues. With V trimmed by 6 bases and J by 8 bases, 11 bases remained unmatched. As DNA, the CDR3 is TGCGCCAGCACCTCCCGTGGGAGGGAGGACATTCAGTACTTC. Translated: CASTSRGREDIQYF.

The gene calls are TRBV28 and TRBJ2-1, with TRBD2 matching over 8 bases. After removal of 7 bases from V and 6 bases from J, the junction contained 11 bases not matched to a gene. Germline V CDR1 and CDR2: MDHEN, SYDVKM. The CDR3 is made up of 15 amino acids. This CDR3 reads CASTRNSGNGNEQFF. As DNA, the CDR3 is TGTGCCAGCACCCGGAATAGCGGGAACGGCAATGAGCAGTTCTTC.

The J gene is TRBJ1-1, the V gene TRBV28; D is perhaps TRBD1 (5 bases). The CDR3 runs 14 residues. Germline CDR1 is MDHEN and CDR2 is SYDVKM. V lost 6 bases and J lost 4, with 15 bases in between. CDR3 coding DNA: TGTGCCAGCAGAGTCGCCGACAGACTCACTGAAGCTTTCTTT. This sequence encodes CASRVADRLTEAFF.

The chain combines TRBV27 with TRBJ2-7, with 7 nucleotides matching TRBD1. The CDR3 spans 16 residues. The germline gives CDR1 MNHEY, CDR2 SMNVEV (reference sequence). The J segment lost 3 bases and the V segment lost 6 bases, leaving 14 bases of the junction unmatched. The CDR3 reads CASSSLAGTVIYEQYF. CDR3 in DNA: TGTGCCAGCAGCTCATTGGCAGGGACAGTGATCTACGAGCAGTACTTC.

The V call is TRBV5-5, the J call TRBJ1-4; a possible D gene is TRBD1 (6 bases). CDR1 and CDR2 from the germline V gene are SGHKS and YYEKEE (reference sequence). The CDR3 loop spans 17 amino acids. V was clipped by 0 bases and J by 0 bases, with 12 bases between them. CDR3 bases: TGTGCCAGCAGCTTGGCCAAAAGGACAGCAACTAATGAAAAACTGTTTTTT. It translates to CASSLAKRTATNEKLFF.

The rearrangement links TRBV7-8 to TRBJ2-2; 7 positions match TRBD2. There are 14 residues in the CDR3. The germline gives CDR1 SGHVS, CDR2 FQNEAQ. After removal of 3 bases from V and 6 bases from J, the junction contained 4 bases not matched to a gene. In DNA, the CDR3 is TGTGCCAGCAGCTTTAGCGGGTGGTCCGGGGAGCTGTTTTTT. It codes for CASSFSGWSGELFF. The variable domain in full, completed from reference TRBV7-8 and TRBJ2-2, reads GAGVSQSPRYKVAKRGQDVALRCDPISGHVSLFWYQQALGQGPEFLTYFQNEAQLDKSGLPSDRFFAERPEGSVSTLKIQRTQQEDSAVYLCASSFSGWSGELFFGEGSRLTVL.

This chain uses TRBV5-1 with TRBJ2-2; tentatively, D is TRBD2 (5 bases). This CDR3 contains 14 residues. Germline CDR1 is SGHRS and CDR2 is YFSETQ. Trimming left V 3 bases short and J 7 bases short, with 13 bases between. The CDR3 DNA reads TGCGCCAGCAGCTCGTCAGAGGGCGTCGGGGAGCTGTTTTTT. Its translation is CASSSSEGVGELFF. Using reference TRBV5-1 and TRBJ2-2 for the parts outside the CDR3, the full variable domain is KAGVTQTPRYLIKTRGQQVTLSCSPISGHRSVSWYQQTPGQGLQFLFEYFSETQRNKGNFPGRFSGRQFSNSRSEMNVSTLELGDSALYLCASSSSEGVGELFFGEGSRLTVL.

This clone was seen once. The gene calls are TRBV5-4 and TRBJ2-5, with TRBD1 matching 8 bases. The last part of the DNA fits TRBJ2-7 better; the J call may be wrong. The CDR3 spans 16 residues. Germline lookup yields CDR1 SGHNT and CDR2 YYREEE (reference sequence). CDR3 coding DNA: TGTGCCAGCAGCTTCGTAGGACAGGGCCTCTCCTACGAGCAGTACTTC. This encodes CASSFVGQGLSYEQYF.

This clone was recorded once. The V call is TRBV28, the J call TRBJ2-1, with a possible D match to TRBD1 (5 bases). Between the trimmed V and J ends, which lost 3 bases and 7 bases, there was a span of 13 bases. CDR1 and CDR2 from the germline V gene are MDHEN and SYDVKM. This CDR3 comprises 14 residues. For the CDR3, the DNA is TGTGCCAGCAGTTTTGTGGGGCTGGGTAATGAGCAGTTCTTC. Its translation: CASSFVGLGNEQFF. Looking up the rest from reference TRBV28 and TRBJ2-1 gives the full variable domain: DVKVTQSSRYLVKRTGEKVFLECVQDMDHENMFWYRQDPGLGLRLIYFSYDVKMKEKGDIPEGYSVSREKKERFSLILESASTNQTSMYLCASSFVGLGNEQFFGPGTRLTVL.